These 22 T cell receptor beta chains were all obtained from the same sample, sequenced in a study of T cells in Graves' hyperthyroidism and ophthalmopathy. From RNA transcripts, TCR beta CDR3 regions were amplified. TCR CDR3 regions were first amplified by RT-PCR with HTBI primers. Using its own MiXCR run on the multiplex PCR reads, TCRdb lists one record per CDR3 protein. The sample contains 600,000 or so distinct CDR3 sequences, about half of which appear only once. Sequencing was carried out using peripheral blood or thyroid tissue (not recorded which). The receptors derive from a woman aged 18-29 years with Graves' hyperthyroidism.

This clonotype was picked up one time. The rearrangement joins TRBV5-6 to TRBJ2-7, with TRBD1 identical over 8 bases. V gave up 7 bases and J gave up 0 bases; unmatched junction bases: 6. The CDR3 is made up of 14 amino acids. Germline V lookup: CDR1 SGHDT, CDR2 YYEEEE. CDR3 loop: CASSGQDSSYEQYF. CDR3 DNA sequence: TGTGCCAGCTCGGGACAGGACTCCTCCTACGAGCAGTACTTC.

This chain joins TRBV20-1 and TRBJ1-6; perhaps TRBD1 as D (5 bases). Germline-derived CDR1 and CDR2 are DFQATT and SNEGSKA (reference sequence). The V end was cut by 6 bases, the J end by 9 bases, with 18 bases between. The CDR3 totals 14 residues. CDR3 coding DNA: TGCAGTGCGCGCCCAGGGCCCCCAACTTCACCCCTCCACTTT. Translated, it gives CSARPGPPTSPLHF.

A remark on this clonotype: One end of the junction does not line up with germline, which may come from a read error. The J gene is TRBJ1-1, the V gene TRBV7-9; 7 bases agree with TRBD1. The germline V gene has CDR1 SEHNR and CDR2 FQNEAQ (reference sequence). This CDR3 comprises 10 residues. The CDR3 reads CASSRTGTVF. The DNA of the CDR3 is TGTGCCAGCAGCCGAACCGGGACAGTCTTT.

In its sample, this clonotype was seen many times. The V gene is TRBV20-1, the J gene TRBJ2-7, with D unresolved. CDR1 and CDR2 (germline): DFQATT, SNEGSKA (reference sequence). The CDR3 loop spans 13 amino acids. Deletions cut 0 bases from V and 2 bases from J, with 8 bases between. CDR3 in DNA: TGCAGTGCTAGAGATTTGCAGGCCTACGAGCAGTACTTC. Protein sequence: CSARDLQAYEQYF.

This clonotype was detected a few times. V and J are TRBV2 and TRBJ2-2, with 14 bases that match TRBD2. CDR1 is SNHLY, CDR2 FYNNEI, per germline. The V and J ends lost 0 bases and 8 bases, in that order; junction bases with no gene match: 2. CDR3 length: 16 residues. In DNA form, the CDR3 reads TGTGCCAGCAGTGAAGCGACTAGCGGGAGGGCAGGGGAGCTGTTTTTT. Its translation is CASSEATSGRAGELFF.

The chain employs TRBV20-1 and TRBJ2-7, with a weak D call TRBD2 (5 bases). The germline V and J ends were trimmed by 1 base and 3 bases, with 10 bases remaining between them. Germline V lookup: CDR1 DFQATT, CDR2 SNEGSKA (reference sequence). This CDR3 spans 13 amino acids. The CDR3 protein is CSARVGGRYEQYF. CDR3 nucleotide sequence: TGCAGTGCTAGAGTAGGAGGCCGCTACGAGCAGTACTTC.

This clonotype was recorded a few times. This rearrangement joins TRBV2 to TRBJ1-4, with a possible D match to TRBD1 (5 bases). The V gene lost 6 bases and the J gene lost 3 bases, with 11 bases spanning the gap. CDR3 length: 14 residues. From germline, CDR1 is SNHLY and CDR2 FYNNEI. The CDR3 DNA reads as TGTGCCAGCAGCATCGGGGCGTCTAATGAAAAACTGTTTTTT. Translating gives CASSIGASNEKLFF.

A note on this clonotype: A junction end diverges from the germline sequence, so it may reflect a read error. V is TRBV2 and J is TRBJ1-2; D is possibly TRBD1 (5 bases). CDR3 size: 16 residues. The V gene's germline CDR1 is SNHLY and CDR2 FYNNEI. The DNA of the CDR3 is TGTGTCAGCAATGAAGCGCTTTTAGGGGAGGTCGGTGGCTACACCTTC. Residues: CVSNEALLGEVGGYTF.

The chain joins TRBV6-1 to TRBJ1-1; the match to TRBD1 covers 8 bases. This CDR3 spans 13 amino acids. Germline values: CDR1 MNHNS, CDR2 SASEGT. V lost 6 bases to trimming and J lost 7 bases; unmatched junction nucleotides: 7. The CDR3 sequence: CASSKTGGSEAFF. In DNA, the CDR3 is TGTGCCAGCAGCAAAACAGGGGGTAGTGAAGCTTTCTTT.

In this sample, this clonotype turned up many times. J is TRBJ1-2 and V is TRBV16, with D hard to call. The length of the CDR3 is 11 residues. Trimming pared 5 bases from V and 1 base from J, leaving 2 bases between. Germline CDR1 KGHSY, CDR2 FQNENV. DNA of the CDR3: TGTGCCAGCAGCGGTAACTATGGCTACACCTTC. Translated, it gives CASSGNYGYTF. The variable domain in full, with the rest retrieved from reference TRBV16 and TRBJ1-2, is GEEVAQTPKHLVRGEGQKAKLYCAPIKGHSYVFWYQQVLKNEFKFLISFQNENVFDETGMPKERFSAKCLPNSPCSLEIQATKLEDSAVYFCASSGNYGYTFGSGTRLTVV.

Of note for this clonotype: Here the CDR3 omits its conserved ending phenylalanine or tryptophan, so a read error is the likely source. The DNA is left out, because the CDR3 cannot be placed on it with certainty; the CDR3 is given as TCRdb lists it. The chain couples TRBV4-1 to TRBJ2-5. The germline V gene has CDR1 MGHRA and CDR2 YSYEKL. With termini counted, the CDR3 has 10 amino acids. The CDR3 spells CASSQEAQNT.

The chain recombines TRBV5-1 with TRBJ1-1; D gene unclear. Germline values: CDR1 SGHRS, CDR2 YFSETQ. The CDR3 is 14 residues long. The germline V and J ends were trimmed by 6 bases and 0 bases, with 12 bases remaining between them. The CDR3 reads CASKPTSLNTEAFF. DNA for the CDR3: TGCGCCAGCAAGCCTACAAGCTTGAACACTGAAGCTTTCTTT.

This clonotype was picked up a small number of times. The rearrangement uses TRBV7-2 and TRBJ2-2, with 7 positions matching TRBD2. The germline CDR1 and CDR2 sequences are SGHTA and FQGNSA. CDR3 length equals 17 residues. V lost 5 bases, J lost 0 bases, and 9 bases stayed unmatched. In DNA form, the CDR3 reads TGTGCCAGCAGCACGAAGGTCCTAGCGGCGAACACCGGGGAGCTGTTTTTT. Its translation is CASSTKVLAANTGELFF.

This clonotype was seen repeatedly, ten times or more. V usage is TRBV2 and J usage is TRBJ1-5; TRBD1 aligns across 7 bases. Germline values: CDR1 SNHLY, CDR2 FYNNEI. CDR3 length: 15 residues. Trimming cost V 6 bases and J 0 bases; bases outside gene matches: 5. This chain's CDR3 is CASSQTGNSNQPQHF. CDR3 sequence (DNA): TGTGCCAGCAGCCAGACAGGGAATAGCAATCAGCCCCAGCATTTT.

The chain couples TRBV20-1 to TRBJ2-2; D ambiguous. Trimming left V 1 base short and J 4 bases short, with 7 bases between. CDR1 is DFQATT and CDR2 is SNEGSKA in the germline V gene (reference sequence). This CDR3 is 13 amino acids long. The CDR3 reads CSARVVGTGELFF. The CDR3 DNA sequence: TGCAGTGCTAGAGTAGTAGGCACCGGGGAGCTGTTTTTT.

This clonotype was recorded a few times. The chain couples TRBV20-1 to TRBJ2-5, with D unresolved. This CDR3 spans 12 amino acids. Deletions cut 2 bases from V and 4 bases from J, with 8 bases between. Per the germline V gene, CDR1 is DFQATT and CDR2 is SNEGSKA (reference sequence). The CDR3 is CSARILGETQYF. CDR3 sequence (DNA): TGCAGTGCTAGAATCTTGGGAGAGACCCAGTACTTC.

V and J are TRBV25-1 and TRBJ1-2; D might be TRBD1 (6 bases). CDR1 is MGHDK and CDR2 is SYGVNS in the germline V gene. Trimming took 1 base from V and 6 from J, leaving 12 bases between them. The CDR3 is 14 residues long. The CDR3 is CASSELGAKDGYTF. The CDR3 DNA sequence: TGTGCCAGCAGTGAATTGGGGGCTAAGGATGGCTACACCTTC.

The gene calls are TRBV10-2 and TRBJ2-7; TRBD2 matches at 7 bases. Germline V gives CDR1 WSHSY, CDR2 SAAADI. J gave up 2 bases and V 3 bases, and 7 bases lay outside the gene matches. The CDR3 is made up of 15 amino acids. This chain's CDR3 is CASSESSGDTYEQYF. Written as DNA, the CDR3 is TGCGCCAGCAGTGAATCCAGCGGGGATACCTACGAGCAGTACTTC.

This clonotype has a single count. This chain uses TRBV20-1 with TRBJ2-5, with 9 bases that match TRBD1. Germline V lookup: CDR1 DFQATT, CDR2 SNEGSKA (reference sequence). With V trimmed by 3 bases and J by 2 bases, 4 bases remained unmatched. There are 14 residues in the CDR3. The CDR3 bases are TGCAGTGCTAGCGGGACAGGGTCTCAAGAGACCCAGTACTTC. It specifies CSASGTGSQETQYF.

V gene TRBV25-1 combines with J gene TRBJ2-7, with D possibly TRBD2 on 6 matching bases. CDR3 length: 16 amino acids. Germline loops: CDR1 MGHDK, CDR2 SYGVNS. The V and J ends lost 6 bases and 2 bases respectively, with 20 bases between them. CDR3 protein: CASSQDGDSRPYEQYF. The DNA for the CDR3 is TGTGCCAGCAGCCAAGATGGGGACTCTCGACCCTACGAGCAGTACTTC.

The V call is TRBV19, the J call TRBJ2-2, with TRBD1 identical over 7 bases. There are 17 residues in the CDR3. The germline CDR1 and CDR2 sequences are LNHDA and SQIVND (reference sequence). Trimming at V came to 4 bases and at J to 5 bases, leaving 13 bases not matched to a gene. This CDR3 reads CASSTKGFPGQTGELFF. The DNA for the CDR3 is TGTGCCAGTAGTACCAAGGGATTCCCGGGACAGACCGGGGAGCTGTTTTTT.

This clonotype has just a few counts. J is TRBJ1-3 and V is TRBV9, with no clear D. Germline V CDR1 and CDR2: SGDLS, YYNGEE. With 0 bases removed from V and 0 bases from J, the gap between germline ends came to 13 bases. The CDR3 is 17 residues long. The DNA of the CDR3 is TGTGCCAGCAGCGTAGCGGGAACAGTTCCCTCTGGAAACACCATATATTTT. It is translated as CASSVAGTVPSGNTIYF.